This entry lists 24 T cell receptor beta chains sequenced from one sample in a study of blood T cell repertoires in COVID-19. Produced via immunoSEQ multiplex PCR; TCRdb's table is partial and in-frame only. Of roughly 180,000 clones listed, more than 65% were seen once; the top ten hold around 18%. Material for sequencing was PBMCs or T cells enriched from blood (not recorded which). The receptors stem from a man between 60 and 75 years old who had recovered from COVID-19.

This clone appeared a single time. The J gene is TRBJ2-2, the V gene TRBV19; TRBD1 agrees at 8 bases. V gave up 3 bases and J gave up 4 bases; unmatched junction bases: 10. The germline CDR1 and CDR2 sequences are LNHDA and SQIVND (reference sequence). This CDR3 is built from 17 residues. The CDR3 sequence: CASSMMPGTGGTGELFF. CDR3 DNA: TGTGCCAGTAGTATGATGCCCGGGACAGGAGGCACCGGGGAGCTGTTTTTT.

The V and J genes are TRBV29-1 and TRBJ2-3; 7 positions agree with TRBD2. The germline V gene encodes CDR1 SQVTM and CDR2 ANQGSEA. V was clipped by 4 bases and J by 11 bases; unmatched bases: 6. The CDR3 spans 11 residues. CDR3 protein: CSVGYSGGQYF. The CDR3 DNA is TGCAGCGTTGGTTATTCGGGAGGGCAGTATTTT.

This clone was observed a handful of times. V usage is TRBV7-9 and J usage is TRBJ2-1, with TRBD1 identical over 7 bases. This CDR3 is 17 amino acids long. From germline, CDR1 is SEHNR and CDR2 FQNEAQ (reference sequence). Trimming at V came to 8 bases and at J to 0 bases, leaving 13 bases not matched to a gene. CDR3 amino acids: CASGVTRGSSSYNEQFF. In DNA, the CDR3 is TGTGCCAGCGGGGTAACCAGGGGGTCGAGCTCCTACAATGAGCAGTTCTTC.

The genes are TRBV7-8 and TRBJ1-3; 9 bases agree with TRBD1. Germline V CDR1 and CDR2: SGHVS, FQNEAQ. The CDR3 is 16 residues long. V shed 3 bases and J 2 bases; nucleotides not matched to a gene: 5. CDR3 loop: CASSFSQGAAGNTIYF. For the CDR3, the DNA is TGTGCCAGCAGCTTCTCACAGGGGGCAGCTGGAAACACCATATATTTT.

This chain uses TRBV3-1 (or the pseudogene TRBV3-2) with TRBJ2-3; TRBD1 matches at 10 bases. Germline V gives CDR1 LGHDT, CDR2 YNNKEL (reference sequence). The CDR3 covers 19 residues. Trimming at V came to 1 base and at J to 4 bases, leaving 14 bases not matched to a gene. The CDR3 nucleotides read TGTGCCAGCAGCCAAGCGCCCGGGACAGGGGCAACTTACCCAGATACGCAGTATTTT. Protein product: CASSQAPGTGATYPDTQYF.

The sample holds a few counts of this clone. The CDR3 sequence is CASSLGFSGRAGGEQFF. The CDR3 bases are TGTGCCAGCAGCTTAGGATTTAGCGGGAGGGCCGGGGGTGAGCAGTTCTTC. The chain joins TRBV11-3 to TRBJ2-1; 11 nucleotides align to TRBD2. V was pared by 1 base and J by 9 bases, with 11 bases of the junction left unmatched. Germline CDR1 and CDR2: SGHNT and YENEEA. The CDR3 spans 17 residues.

J is TRBJ2-2 and V is TRBV14, with 10 bases that match TRBD1. Germline V gene sequence: CDR1 SGHDN, CDR2 FVKESK. The junction had 16 bases not matched to a gene; V was cut back by 4 bases and J by 5 bases. The CDR3 runs 19 residues. The CDR3 sequence: CASSPLVSGTGELTGELFF. For the CDR3, the DNA is TGTGCCAGCAGCCCCCTCGTGTCCGGGACAGGGGAATTAACCGGGGAGCTGTTTTTT.

V usage is TRBV28 and J usage is TRBJ1-3; the D gene is possibly TRBD1 (6 bases). Germline CDR1 and CDR2: MDHEN and SYDVKM. With 3 bases removed from V and 3 bases from J, the gap between germline ends came to 12 bases. The CDR3 contains 15 residues. CDR3 sequence (DNA): TGTGCCAGCAGTTTCCTCACAGGGCTTGGAAACACCATATATTTT. It is translated as CASSFLTGLGNTIYF.

The chain has TRBV7-2 and TRBJ1-5; TRBD1 agrees at 7 bases. The CDR3 spans 16 residues. V shed 5 bases and J 0 bases; nucleotides not matched to a gene: 7. The V gene's germline CDR1 is SGHTA and CDR2 FQGNSA. In DNA, the CDR3 is TGTGCCAGCAGCCCTCGAGGGGGCAATAGCAATCAGCCCCAGCATTTT. Protein: CASSPRGGNSNQPQHF.

The CDR3 bases are TGTGCCAGCAGCTTCAATACCGGGACAGTTAATTCACCCCTCCACTTT. Residues: CASSFNTGTVNSPLHF. The V gene is TRBV5-6, the J gene TRBJ1-6, with TRBD1 identical over 7 bases. The CDR3 totals 16 residues. Germline V gene lookup returns CDR1 SGHDT and CDR2 YYEEEE. J lost 6 bases, V lost 2 bases, and 8 bases had no gene match. Together with reference TRBV5-6 and TRBJ1-6, the CDR3 gives the full variable domain: DAGVTQSPTHLIKTRGQQVTLRCSPKSGHDTVSWYQQALGQGPQFIFQYYEEEERQRGNFPDRFSGHQFPNYSSELNVNALLLGDSALYLCASSFNTGTVNSPLHFGNGTRLTVT.

With regard to this clone: Sequence at one end of the junction differs from germline and may be a read error. This chain uses TRBV19 with TRBJ1-5, with 7 bases that match TRBD1. The CDR3 length is 13 residues. Germline loops: CDR1 LNHDA, CDR2 SQIVND (reference sequence). The CDR3 DNA sequence: TGTGCCAGCTCCGAGGACAGGTCTCAGTCCCAGCATTTT. Translated, it gives CASSEDRSQSQHF.

The chain carries TRBV7-9 and TRBJ1-2; 8 bases agree with TRBD1. The CDR3 covers 14 residues. Trimming cost V 4 bases and J 10 bases; bases outside gene matches: 11. Germline CDR1 reads SEHNR; CDR2 reads FQNEAQ (reference sequence). The DNA for the CDR3 is TGTGCCAGCAGCTCCCGGACAGGGATGAACCCCTACACCTTC. Protein product: CASSSRTGMNPYTF.

This clone is a singleton in its sample. The rearrangement links TRBV3-1 (or the pseudogene TRBV3-2) to TRBJ2-3; 12 bases are shared with TRBD2. This CDR3 has 18 amino acids. The ends lost 0 bases at V and 2 bases at J; junction bases unmatched: 6. Germline CDR1 reads LGHDT; CDR2 reads YNNKEL (reference sequence). CDR3 DNA sequence: TGTGCCAGCAGCCAAGATCTAACTAGCGGGGGGTCCACAGATACGCAGTATTTT. Its translation is CASSQDLTSGGSTDTQYF.

CDR3 nucleotides: TGTGCCTGGAGTGGGGACAGGGGGATTAATGAAAAACTGTTTTTT. It specifies CAWSGDRGINEKLFF. The chain uses TRBV30 and TRBJ1-4; 11 bases are shared with TRBD1. V was pared by 1 base and J by 4 bases, with 2 bases of the junction left unmatched. CDR3 length: 15 amino acids. CDR1 GTSNPN and CDR2 SVGIG come from the germline V gene (reference sequence).

The chain links TRBV18 to TRBJ1-5; a weak D match, TRBD1 (5 bases). V gave up 2 bases and J gave up 0 bases, with 8 bases separating them. The CDR3 is 15 amino acids. Germline V gene sequence: CDR1 KGHSH, CDR2 LQKENI. CDR3: CASSPRGYSNQPQHF. The CDR3 region has the DNA TGTGCCAGCTCACCAAGGGGTTATAGCAATCAGCCCCAGCATTTT.

The sample holds a few counts of this clone. V is TRBV28 and J is TRBJ2-7, with 10 positions matching TRBD2. The CDR3 runs 13 residues. Germline-derived CDR1 and CDR2 are MDHEN and SYDVKM. J gave up 3 bases and V 6 bases, and 2 bases lay outside the gene matches. The CDR3 loop reads CASRASGSYEQYF. CDR3 nucleotide sequence: TGTGCCAGCAGGGCTAGCGGGAGCTACGAGCAGTACTTC. The whole variable domain, remainder taken from reference TRBV28 and TRBJ2-7, is DVKVTQSSRYLVKRTGEKVFLECVQDMDHENMFWYRQDPGLGLRLIYFSYDVKMKEKGDIPEGYSVSREKKERFSLILESASTNQTSMYLCASRASGSYEQYFGPGTRLTVT.

The rearrangement uses TRBV28 and TRBJ1-5; TRBD1 matches 11 bases. CDR1 and CDR2 (germline): MDHEN, SYDVKM. J gave up 6 bases and V 6 bases, and 19 bases lay outside the gene matches. The CDR3 is 19 amino acids. CDR3 sequence: CASRQLTGQGANSGQPQHF. The DNA of the CDR3 is TGTGCCAGCAGGCAATTAACAGGACAGGGGGCGAATTCGGGTCAGCCCCAGCATTTT. The variable domain in full, with the rest retrieved from reference TRBV28 and TRBJ1-5, is DVKVTQSSRYLVKRTGEKVFLECVQDMDHENMFWYRQDPGLGLRLIYFSYDVKMKEKGDIPEGYSVSREKKERFSLILESASTNQTSMYLCASRQLTGQGANSGQPQHFGDGTRLSIL.

The J gene is TRBJ2-5, the V gene TRBV6-1, with D perhaps matching TRBD2 (5 bases). The CDR3 contains 16 residues. The V end lost 1 base, the J end lost 4 bases, and 16 bases lay between the germline ends. Germline CDR1 and CDR2: MNHNS and SASEGT. CDR3 bases: TGTGCCAGCAGTGAAGACGGTAGCGAAGGGAGAGAGACCCAGTACTTC. This encodes CASSEDGSEGRETQYF.

This chain joins TRBV19 and TRBJ2-3; D possibly corresponds to TRBD2 (5 bases). CDR1 and CDR2 from the germline V gene are LNHDA and SQIVND (reference sequence). The length of the CDR3 is 14 residues. Trimming left V 4 bases short and J 6 bases short, with 14 bases between. For the CDR3, the DNA is TGTGCCAGTAGTAAAGGAGGAAGGCGGGATACGCAGTATTTT. Amino acid sequence: CASSKGGRRDTQYF.

The V call is TRBV7-9, the J call TRBJ2-5; D possibly corresponds to TRBD1 (5 bases). Germline V gene lookup returns CDR1 SEHNR and CDR2 FQNEAQ (reference sequence). The length of the CDR3 is 14 residues. V was cut by 2 bases and J by 3 bases, with 10 bases left in between. DNA for the CDR3: TGTGCCAGCAGCTTACCTCCAGGGAAAGAGACCCAGTACTTC. It is translated as CASSLPPGKETQYF.

Note on this clone: In the same sample, other DNA sequences code for this CDR3. The gene calls are TRBV6-6 and TRBJ2-5; maybe TRBD2 (5 bases). V gave up 6 bases and J gave up 1 base, with 9 bases separating them. This CDR3 is 13 amino acids long. Germline lookup yields CDR1 MNHNY and CDR2 SVGAGI (reference sequence). The DNA for the CDR3 is TGTGCCAGCAGCCTCCGGGGCCAAGAGACCCAGTACTTC. It specifies CASSLRGQETQYF.

CDR3 loop: CASSINQGRNYGYTF. The CDR3 DNA reads as TGTGCCAGTAGTATTAATCAGGGAAGAAACTATGGCTACACCTTC. The gene calls are TRBV19 and TRBJ1-2, with D maybe TRBD1 (5 bases). Germline CDR1 reads LNHDA; CDR2 reads SQIVND (reference sequence). With 3 bases removed from V and 2 bases from J, the gap between germline ends came to 13 bases. This CDR3 has 15 residues.

The chain has TRBV2 and TRBJ1-1; D unclear. CDR1 and CDR2 (germline): SNHLY, FYNNEI. The CDR3 runs to 12 residues. The V gene lost 5 bases and the J gene lost 1 base, with 5 bases spanning the gap. As DNA, the CDR3 is TGTGCCAGCAGTATGCGGAACACTGAAGCTTTCTTT. It is translated as CASSMRNTEAFF.

The V gene is TRBV30, the J gene TRBJ1-5; tentatively, D is TRBD1 (5 bases). This CDR3 has 14 amino acids. Between the trimmed V and J ends, which lost 1 base and 1 base, there was a span of 8 bases. Germline V gives CDR1 GTSNPN, CDR2 SVGIG (reference sequence). CDR3 amino acids: CAWSDKGSNQPQHF. The CDR3 DNA is TGTGCCTGGAGTGACAAGGGGAGCAATCAGCCCCAGCATTTT.